Each of the 14 T cell receptor beta chains below was sequenced from the same sample in a study of radiotherapy plus CTLA-4 blockade in lung cancer. This table comes from immunoSEQ multiplex PCR, and its TCRdb copy is limited to in-frame clones, with some not included. This sample yields over 50,000 clones, of which approximately 80% are seen a single time; about 2.9% belongs to the top ten. The material was peripheral blood, obtained from a patient treated with radiotherapy plus ipilimumab. All receptors derive from a human donor with non-small cell lung cancer who had a partial response to radiotherapy plus ipilimumab.

This clone appeared a single time. The CDR3 nucleotides read TGTGCCAGCAGCTTAGCGACAGGGGGCAACACCGGGGAGCTGTTTTTT. It yields the protein CASSLATGGNTGELFF. This chain joins TRBV11-3 and TRBJ2-2; the match to TRBD1 covers 10 bases. The CDR3 length is 16 residues. J gave up 2 bases and V 1 base, and 1 base lay outside the gene matches. Per germline, CDR1 SGHNT and CDR2 YENEEA.

CDR3 nucleotides: TGTGCCAGCAGTTACCTGGTGAGGAGCTCCTACAATGAGCAGTTCTTC. Translating gives CASSYLVRSSYNEQFF. This chain joins TRBV6-5 and TRBJ2-1, with no clear D. The V gene lost 2 bases and the J gene lost 0 bases, with 11 bases spanning the gap. Germline V lookup: CDR1 MNHEY, CDR2 SVGAGI. The CDR3 extends over 16 amino acids.

The chain has TRBV5-6 and TRBJ1-1, with D perhaps TRBD1 (5 bases). The V gene lost 2 bases and the J gene lost 1 base, with 6 bases spanning the gap. CDR1 is SGHDT and CDR2 is YYEEEE in the germline V gene. The CDR3 length is 13 residues. For the CDR3, the DNA is TGTGCCAGCAGCTTCCAGGGGAACACTGAAGCTTTCTTT. Its translation: CASSFQGNTEAFF.

The rearrangement links TRBV7-8 to TRBJ1-5; 7 bases match TRBD1. Germline CDR1 SGHVS, CDR2 FQNEAQ. The CDR3 is made up of 15 amino acids. After removal of 1 base from V and 2 bases from J, the junction contained 2 bases not matched to a gene. CDR3 sequence: CASSLVDRGNQPQHF. Written as DNA, the CDR3 is TGTGCCAGCAGCTTAGTAGACAGGGGCAATCAGCCCCAGCATTTT.

The chain uses TRBV7-7 and TRBJ2-1; 8 bases align to TRBD2. The V segment lost 0 bases and the J segment 6 bases; nucleotides outside the gene matches: 4. The CDR3 extends over 15 amino acids. CDR1 and CDR2 (germline): SSHAT, FNYEAQ (reference sequence). In DNA, the CDR3 is TGTGCCAGCAGCTTAGCGCTAGCGGGCCGCAATGAGCAGTTCTTC. It is translated as CASSLALAGRNEQFF.

V usage is TRBV11-2 and J usage is TRBJ1-5; possibly TRBD1 for D (5 bases). Germline CDR1 SGHAT, CDR2 FQNNGV. The CDR3 has 14 residues. Trimming shortened V by 5 bases and J by 6 bases, and 14 bases separated the two germline ends. The CDR3 region is CASSPGQGFQPQHF. CDR3 DNA sequence: TGTGCCAGCAGCCCCGGGCAGGGATTTCAGCCCCAGCATTTT. Full variable domain (remainder filled in from reference TRBV11-2 and TRBJ1-5): EAGVAQSPRYKIIEKRQSVAFWCNPISGHATLYWYQQILGQGPKLLIQFQNNGVVDDSQLPKDRFSAERLKGVDSTLKIQPAKLEDSAVYLCASSPGQGFQPQHFGDGTRLSIL.

The gene calls are TRBV7-8 and TRBJ1-1; D gene unclear. The V and J ends lost 3 bases and 3 bases respectively, with 5 bases between them. The germline gives CDR1 SGHVS, CDR2 FQNEAQ. The CDR3 extends over 12 amino acids. The CDR3 is CASSFGDTEAFF. Written as DNA, the CDR3 is TGTGCCAGCAGCTTTGGAGACACTGAAGCTTTCTTT.

The V call is TRBV5-3, the J call TRBJ2-1; 10 nucleotides match TRBD1. TRBV5-3 is an ORF, and what it does is uncertain. The CDR3 runs to 16 residues. V lost 0 bases, J lost 7 bases, and 7 bases stayed unmatched. The CDR3 coding sequence is TGTGCCAGAAGCTTGGGCTCGGGACAGGGGAAAAATGAGCAGTTCTTC. Translated, it gives CARSLGSGQGKNEQFF.

The chain recombines TRBV5-1 with TRBJ2-5; 12 bases map to TRBD1. Germline trimming cut 2 bases from V and 5 bases from J; bases unmatched to any gene: 7. The CDR3 runs 16 residues. CDR1 SGHRS and CDR2 YFSETQ come from the germline V gene. The CDR3 DNA is TGCGCCAGCAGCTTCGACGGGACAGGGGGCAGGGAGACCCAGTACTTC. This codes for CASSFDGTGGRETQYF.

This chain uses TRBV19 with TRBJ1-1; D might be TRBD1 (5 bases). The germline V and J ends were trimmed by 6 bases and 4 bases, with 12 bases remaining between them. The CDR3 runs 13 residues. The V gene's germline CDR1 is LNHDA and CDR2 SQIVND (reference sequence). CDR3 in amino acids: CASSPLGGTEAFF. The DNA for the CDR3 is TGTGCCAGTAGCCCCCTGGGGGGCACTGAAGCTTTCTTT.

The chain carries TRBV7-7 and TRBJ2-5; no definite D call. Germline loops: CDR1 SSHAT, CDR2 FNYEAQ (reference sequence). CDR3 length equals 13 residues. Trimming cost V 8 bases and J 5 bases, with 15 bases left between them. This chain's CDR3 is CASSAQLVETQYF. CDR3 in DNA: TGTGCCAGCTCCGCCCAACTTGTCGAGACCCAGTACTTC.

The chain couples TRBV19 to TRBJ1-4; D is perhaps TRBD1 (6 bases). V lost 1 base, J lost 0 bases, and 9 bases lay in between. Germline CDR1 LNHDA, CDR2 SQIVND (reference sequence). The CDR3 runs 16 residues. CDR3 DNA: TGTGCCAGTAGTATAGGTACAGGGTCAACTAATGAAAAACTGTTTTTT. Translated: CASSIGTGSTNEKLFF.

The chain combines TRBV11-1 with TRBJ2-1; TRBD1 aligns across 7 bases. Per germline, CDR1 SGHAT and CDR2 FQDESV (reference sequence). The CDR3 is made up of 15 amino acids. The J segment lost 7 bases and the V segment lost 2 bases, leaving 8 bases of the junction unmatched. CDR3 sequence reads: CASSLPPTGWNEQFF. The CDR3 DNA reads as TGTGCCAGCAGCTTACCCCCGACAGGGTGGAATGAGCAGTTCTTC.

The rearrangement uses TRBV6-5 and TRBJ2-7; maybe TRBD1 (6 bases). Germline CDR1 MNHEY, CDR2 SVGAGI. This CDR3 is 14 amino acids long. The V and J ends lost 6 bases and 0 bases respectively, with 12 bases between them. The CDR3 loop reads CASRRTVSSYEQYF. The DNA for the CDR3 is TGTGCCAGCAGAAGGACAGTGAGCTCCTACGAGCAGTACTTC.